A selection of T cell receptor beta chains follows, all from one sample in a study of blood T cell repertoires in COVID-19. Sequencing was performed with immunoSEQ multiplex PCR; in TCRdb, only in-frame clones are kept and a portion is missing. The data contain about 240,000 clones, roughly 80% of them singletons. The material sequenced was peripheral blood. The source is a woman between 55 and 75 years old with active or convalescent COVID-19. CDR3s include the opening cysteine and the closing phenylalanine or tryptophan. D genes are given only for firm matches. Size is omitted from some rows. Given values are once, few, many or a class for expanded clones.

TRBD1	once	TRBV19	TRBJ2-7	CASSASGTGADEQYF	TGTGCCAGTAGTGCATCCGGGACAGGGGCGGACGAGCAGTACTTC
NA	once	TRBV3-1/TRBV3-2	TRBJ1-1	CASSQGTANTEAFF	TGTGCCAGCAGCCAAGGGACAGCCAACACTGAAGCTTTCTTT
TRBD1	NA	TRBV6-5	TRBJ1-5	CASRADRASNQPQHF	TGTGCCAGCAGAGCGGACAGGGCGAGCAATCAGCCCCAGCATTTT
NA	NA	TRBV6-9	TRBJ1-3	CASSPKEDRNSGNTIYF	TGTGCCAGCAGTCCGAAAGAAGACAGGAACTCTGGAAACACCATATATTTT
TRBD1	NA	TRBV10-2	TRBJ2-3	CASSGSRQGSRGNTQYF	TGCGCCAGCAGTGGAAGCCGACAGGGATCGAGGGGCAATACGCAGTATTTT
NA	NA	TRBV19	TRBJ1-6	CATADARLSPLHF	TGTGCCACCGCCGACGCCAGGTTGTCACCCCTCCACTTT
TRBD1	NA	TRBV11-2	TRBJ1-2	CASSFGTGGYGYTF	TGTGCCAGCAGCTTCGGGACAGGGGGTTATGGCTACACCTTC
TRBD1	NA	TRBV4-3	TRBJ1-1	CASSQGPGTGVNTEAFF	TGCGCCAGCAGCCAAGGACCTGGTACAGGGGTGAACACTGAAGCTTTCTTT
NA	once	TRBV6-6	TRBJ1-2	CASSPGGTNYGYTF	TGTGCCAGCAGTCCCGGGGGGACTAACTATGGCTACACCTTC
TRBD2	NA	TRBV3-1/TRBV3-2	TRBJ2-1	CASSQRGGARNEQFF	TGTGCCAGCAGCCAACGCGGGGGGGCTCGGAATGAGCAGTTCTTC
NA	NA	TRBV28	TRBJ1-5	CASRGGYQPQHF	TGTGCCAGCAGAGGGGGTTATCAGCCCCAGCATTTT
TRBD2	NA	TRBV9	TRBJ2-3	CASSVGAGGLVDTQYF	TGTGCCAGCAGCGTAGGAGCGGGAGGGCTGGTAGATACGCAGTATTTT
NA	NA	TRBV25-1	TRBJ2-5	CASTLNPSGESETQYF	TGTGCCAGCACCCTTAATCCCTCGGGAGAGTCAGAGACCCAGTACTTC
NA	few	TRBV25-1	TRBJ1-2	CASSGRTVHGYTF	TGTGCCAGCAGTGGAAGGACAGTCCATGGCTACACCTTC
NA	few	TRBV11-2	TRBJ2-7	CASGGGLGEQYF	TGTGCCAGCGGAGGGGGCCTGGGTGAGCAGTACTTC
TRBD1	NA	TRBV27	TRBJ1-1	CASSPDRRPLGTEAFF	TGTGCCAGCAGTCCGGACAGGCGGCCGCTGGGGACTGAAGCTTTCTTT
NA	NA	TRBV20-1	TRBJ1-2	CSARWGAGYTF	TGCAGTGCTAGGTGGGGAGCTGGCTACACCTTC
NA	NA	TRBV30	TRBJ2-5	CAWSSGPQETQYF	TGTGCCTGGAGTAGCGGTCCCCAAGAGACCCAGTACTTC
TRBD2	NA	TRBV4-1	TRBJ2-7	CASSQGRGRGSYEQYF	TGCGCCAGCAGCCAAGGGCGGGGGAGGGGATCCTACGAGCAGTACTTC
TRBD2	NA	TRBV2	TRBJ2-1	CASSDGSSGPPIYNERFF	TGTGCCAGCAGTGATGGGTCTAGCGGGCCTCCCATTTACAATGAGCGGTTCTTC
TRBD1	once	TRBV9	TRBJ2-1	CASSVAGQTLNEQFF	TGTGCCAGCAGCGTAGCGGGACAGACCCTCAATGAGCAGTTCTTC